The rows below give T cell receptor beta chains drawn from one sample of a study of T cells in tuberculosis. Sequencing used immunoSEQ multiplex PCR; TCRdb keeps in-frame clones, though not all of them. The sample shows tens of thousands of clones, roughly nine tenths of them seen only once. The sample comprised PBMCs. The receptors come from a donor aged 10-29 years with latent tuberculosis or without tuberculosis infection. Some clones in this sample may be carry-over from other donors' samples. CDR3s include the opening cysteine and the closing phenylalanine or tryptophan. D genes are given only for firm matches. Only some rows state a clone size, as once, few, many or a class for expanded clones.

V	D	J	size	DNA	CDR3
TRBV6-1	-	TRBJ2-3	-	TGTGCCAGCAGTAGCTATTACACAGATACGCAGTATTTT	CASSSYYTDTQYF
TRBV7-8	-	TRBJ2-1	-	TGTGCCAGCAGCCTCCGCATCCGCAGCGACAATGAGCAGTTCTTC	CASSLRIRSDNEQFF
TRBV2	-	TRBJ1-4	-	TGTGCCAGCAGTCCGACCTGGGGGGGGACTAATGAAAAACTGTTTTTT	CASSPTWGGTNEKLFF
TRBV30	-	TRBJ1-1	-	TGTGCCTGGGCCCGGGGGGGCAGCACTGAAGCTTTCTTT	CAWARGGSTEAFF
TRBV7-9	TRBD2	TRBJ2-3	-	TGTGCCAGCAGCTTAGAAGGGCTAGCGGGGGGGCCAGATACGCAGTATTTT	CASSLEGLAGGPDTQYF
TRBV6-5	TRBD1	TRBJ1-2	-	TGTGCCAGCAGTTACGGACAGGGAATGTGGGGCTACACCTTC	CASSYGQGMWGYTF
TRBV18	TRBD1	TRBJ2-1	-	TGTGCCAGCTCACCACAACAGGACAGGGAGGTTAATGAGCAGTTCTTC	CASSPQQDREVNEQFF
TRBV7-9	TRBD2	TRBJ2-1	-	TGTGCCAGCAGACCAAGACTAGCGGGAGCGGGTGAGCAGTTCTTC	CASRPRLAGAGEQFF
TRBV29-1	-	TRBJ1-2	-	TGCAGCGTCGATCGCAGACCGGGGGGCTACACCTTC	CSVDRRPGGYTF
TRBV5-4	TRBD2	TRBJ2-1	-	TGTGCCAGCAGCCCGGGACTAGCGGGGGCCTACAATGAGCAGTTCTTC	CASSPGLAGAYNEQFF
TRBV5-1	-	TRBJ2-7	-	TGCGCCAGCAGTATCCAGGGTAAGCCCAACGAGCAGTACTTC	CASSIQGKPNEQYF
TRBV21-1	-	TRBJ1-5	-	TGTGCCAGCAGCAAAGCGGGGAGGGTCAGGCCCCAGCATTTT	CASSKAGRVRPQHF
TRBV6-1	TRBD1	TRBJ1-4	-	TGTGCCAGCAGTGAGAGACAGGGCGGGGATGAAAAACTGTTTTTT	CASSERQGGDEKLFF
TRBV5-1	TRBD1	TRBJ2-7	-	TGCGCCAGCAGCGTCAGACAGGGTTCCTACGAGCAGTACTTC	CASSVRQGSYEQYF
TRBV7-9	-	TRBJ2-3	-	TGTGCCAGCAGCAAAGGGGGAGTTTTGGGCACAGATACGCAGTATTTT	CASSKGGVLGTDTQYF
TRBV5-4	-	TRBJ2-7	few	TGTGCCAGCAGCTTGGGGGCCGCGAAGGAGCAGTACTTC	CASSLGAAKEQYF
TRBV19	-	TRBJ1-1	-	TGTGCCAGTAAAGGGGGGGGTCCCTGGGGAACTGAAGCTTTCTTT	CASKGGGPWGTEAFF
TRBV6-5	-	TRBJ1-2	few	TGTGCCAGCAGTCCAGGGTCGCTGGGTGGCTACACCTTC	CASSPGSLGGYTF
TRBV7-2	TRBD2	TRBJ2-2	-	TGTGCCAGCAGCCTTCGACTTAGCGGGAGCACCGGGGAGCTGTTTTTT	CASSLRLSGSTGELFF
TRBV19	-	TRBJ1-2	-	TGTGCCAGTAGTATAGGTGACAGTTCTAACTATGGCTACACCTTC	CASSIGDSSNYGYTF
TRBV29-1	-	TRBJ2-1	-	TGCAGCGTCGCCGGGACTGGGGTCCTCGGAGAGCAGTTCTTC	CSVAGTGVLGEQFF
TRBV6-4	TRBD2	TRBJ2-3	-	TGTGCCAGCAGTTTGAGGACTAGCGGGAGCACAGATACGCAGTATTTT	CASSLRTSGSTDTQYF
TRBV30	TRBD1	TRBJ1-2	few	TGTGCCTGGAGTTTGGAGAAACACCTAGACAGGGTCGACTATGGCTACACCTTC	CAWSLEKHLDRVDYGYTF
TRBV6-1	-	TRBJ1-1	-	TGTGCCAGCAGGCAGGGTGGGTACACTGAAGCTTTCTTT	CASRQGGYTEAFF
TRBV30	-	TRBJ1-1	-	TGTGCCTGGAGTGTAAGGAGGAACACTGAAGCTTTCTTT	CAWSVRRNTEAFF
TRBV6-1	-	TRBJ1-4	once	TGTGCCAGCAGCGTAATAAATGAAAAACTGTTTTTT	CASSVINEKLFF
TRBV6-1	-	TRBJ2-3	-	TGTGCCAGCAGTGAAGGGCTATCGCACTACACAGATACGCAGTATTTT	CASSEGLSHYTDTQYF
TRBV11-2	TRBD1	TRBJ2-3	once	TGTGCCAGCAGCACCCGGGGACAGTCGGCGGCAGATACGCAGTATTTT	CASSTRGQSAADTQYF
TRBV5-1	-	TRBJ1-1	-	TGCGCCAGCAGCTTGGAGCCAGGCGTTACTGAAGCTTTCTTT	CASSLEPGVTEAFF
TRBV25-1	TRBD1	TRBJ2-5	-	TGTGCCAGCAGTGATTCCGGGACAGGGGGCGGGGAGACCCAGTACTTC	CASSDSGTGGGETQYF
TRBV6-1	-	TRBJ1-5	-	TGTGCCAGCAGTGAGGCCCAAGGACAGCAGCCCCAGCATTTT	CASSEAQGQQPQHF
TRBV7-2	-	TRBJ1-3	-	TGTGCCAGCAGCTTAAACAGTGCAGGAAACACCATATATTTT	CASSLNSAGNTIYF
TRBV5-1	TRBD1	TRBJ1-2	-	TGCGCCAGCAGCCCCCCCAGGGGGTCATCAATCAACTATGGCTACACCTTC	CASSPPRGSSINYGYTF
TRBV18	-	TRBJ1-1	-	TGTGCCAGCTCACCAACCAGGGGAGGGACTGAAGCTTTCTTT	CASSPTRGGTEAFF
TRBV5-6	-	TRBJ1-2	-	TGTGCCAGCCTTAGCGGTGGGGGGTCGAATTTCTATGGCTACACCTTC	CASLSGGGSNFYGYTF
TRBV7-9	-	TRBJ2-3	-	TGTGCCAGCAGCCCAGTGGGGGCCACAGATACGCAGTATTTT	CASSPVGATDTQYF
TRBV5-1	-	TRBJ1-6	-	TGCGCCAGCAGCTTGGAGAGCGGGACTACCCACTTT	CASSLESGTTHF
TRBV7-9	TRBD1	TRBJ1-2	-	TGTGCCAGCAGCACCTGGACAGGGGGTCATGGCTACACCTTC	CASSTWTGGHGYTF
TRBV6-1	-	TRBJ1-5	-	TGTGCCAGCAGTGGGAGAGCGGGGCCACTCAATCAGCCCCAGCATTTT	CASSGRAGPLNQPQHF
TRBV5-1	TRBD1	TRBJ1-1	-	TGCGCCAGCAGCTTGAGGGGTGGGACAGGGAACACTGAAGCTTTCTTT	CASSLRGGTGNTEAFF
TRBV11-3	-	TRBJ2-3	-	TGTGCCAGCAGCTCAACTCGGGACTTCACAGATACGCAGTATTTT	CASSSTRDFTDTQYF
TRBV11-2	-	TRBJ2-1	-	TGTGCCAGCAGCTTAGAGCGGGGTGGTGTTGAGCAGTTCTTC	CASSLERGGVEQFF
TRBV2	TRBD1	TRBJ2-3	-	TGTGCCAGCAGTGGACAGGGGTTGGGAGATACGCAGTATTTT	CASSGQGLGDTQYF
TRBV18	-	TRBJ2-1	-	TGTGCCAGCTCACCACCTTCTAGATACAATGAGCAGTTCTTC	CASSPPSRYNEQFF
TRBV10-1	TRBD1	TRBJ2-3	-	TGCGCCAGCAGTTACCTCCGGGACAGGGGATTGGATACGCAGTATTTT	CASSYLRDRGLDTQYF
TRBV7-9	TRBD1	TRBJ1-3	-	TGTGCCAGCAGCCAGGGGGTGTTGGACACCATATATTTT	CASSQGVLDTIYF
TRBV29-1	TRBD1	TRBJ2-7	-	TGCAGCGTTGGGCCGACAGGGTACGAGCAGTACTTC	CSVGPTGYEQYF
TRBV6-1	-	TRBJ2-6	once	TGTGCCAGCAGTCCCCTCTCTGGGGCCAACGTCCTGACTTTC	CASSPLSGANVLTF
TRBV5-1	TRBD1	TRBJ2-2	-	TGCGCCAGCAGCTTAACCGCAGGGGGCACCGGGGAGCTGTTTTTT	CASSLTAGGTGELFF
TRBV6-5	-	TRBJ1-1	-	TGTGCCAGCAGTCGTTACTCAAACACTGAAGCTTTCTTT	CASSRYSNTEAFF
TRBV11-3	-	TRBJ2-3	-	TGTGCCAGCAGCTGGCAGGGGCAGGCAGATACGCAGTATTTT	CASSWQGQADTQYF